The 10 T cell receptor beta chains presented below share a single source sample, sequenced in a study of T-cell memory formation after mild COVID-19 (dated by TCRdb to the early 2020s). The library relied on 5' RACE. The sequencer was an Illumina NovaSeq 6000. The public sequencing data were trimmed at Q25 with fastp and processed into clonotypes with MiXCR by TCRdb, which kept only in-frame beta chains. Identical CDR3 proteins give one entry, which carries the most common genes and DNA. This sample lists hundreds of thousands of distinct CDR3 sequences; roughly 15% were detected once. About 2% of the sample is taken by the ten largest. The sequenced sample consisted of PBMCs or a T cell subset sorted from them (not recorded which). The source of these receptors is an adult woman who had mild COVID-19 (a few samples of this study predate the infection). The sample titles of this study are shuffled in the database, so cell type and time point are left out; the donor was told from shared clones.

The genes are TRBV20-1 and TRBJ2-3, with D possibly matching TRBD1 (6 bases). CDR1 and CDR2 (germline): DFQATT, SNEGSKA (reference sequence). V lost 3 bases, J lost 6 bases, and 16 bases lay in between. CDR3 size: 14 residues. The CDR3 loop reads CSASYHRAGDTQYF. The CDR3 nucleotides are TGCAGTGCTAGTTATCACAGGGCTGGTGATACGCAGTATTTT.

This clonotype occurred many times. CDR3 amino acids: CASSFQGHLYEQYF. Here the CDR3 DNA reads TGTGCCAGCAGTTTCCAGGGCCATCTCTACGAGCAGTACTTC. V and J are TRBV12-3 or TRBV12-4 and TRBJ2-7, with a weak D call TRBD1 (5 bases). The germline V and J ends were trimmed by 3 bases and 3 bases, with 12 bases remaining between them. CDR3 size: 14 residues.

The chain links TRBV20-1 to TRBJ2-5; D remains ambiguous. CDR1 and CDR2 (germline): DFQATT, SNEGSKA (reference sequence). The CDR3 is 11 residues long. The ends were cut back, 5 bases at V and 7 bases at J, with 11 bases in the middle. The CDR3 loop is CSARVGGTQYF. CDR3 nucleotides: TGCAGTGCTCGAGTTGGTGGGACCCAGTACTTC.

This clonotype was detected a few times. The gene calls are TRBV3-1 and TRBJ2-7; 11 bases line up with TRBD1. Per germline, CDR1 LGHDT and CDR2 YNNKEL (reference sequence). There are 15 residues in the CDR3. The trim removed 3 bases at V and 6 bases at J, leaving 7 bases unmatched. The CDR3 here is CASSHSGTGGVEQYF. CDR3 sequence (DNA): TGTGCCAGCAGCCACTCCGGGACAGGGGGTGTCGAGCAGTACTTC.

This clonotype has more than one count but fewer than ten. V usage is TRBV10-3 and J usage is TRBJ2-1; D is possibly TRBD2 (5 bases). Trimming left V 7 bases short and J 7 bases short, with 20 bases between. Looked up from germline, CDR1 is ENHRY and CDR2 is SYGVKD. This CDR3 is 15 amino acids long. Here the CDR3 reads CAINGGLAKENEQFF. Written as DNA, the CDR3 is TGTGCCATCAACGGCGGGCTGGCTAAAGAAAATGAGCAGTTCTTC.

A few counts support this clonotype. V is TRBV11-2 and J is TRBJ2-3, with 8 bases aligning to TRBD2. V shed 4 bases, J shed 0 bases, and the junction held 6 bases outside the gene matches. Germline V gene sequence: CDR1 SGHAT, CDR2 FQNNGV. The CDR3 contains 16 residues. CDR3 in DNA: TGTGCCAGCAGCTCACTGGCGGGGGGCAGCACAGATACGCAGTATTTT. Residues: CASSSLAGGSTDTQYF.

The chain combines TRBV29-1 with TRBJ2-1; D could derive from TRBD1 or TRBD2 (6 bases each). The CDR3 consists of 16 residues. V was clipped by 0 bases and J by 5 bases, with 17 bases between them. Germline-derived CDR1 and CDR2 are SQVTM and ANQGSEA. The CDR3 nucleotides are TGCAGCGTTGAAGAATGGAGGGGACACGGGAACAATGAGCAGTTCTTC. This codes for CSVEEWRGHGNNEQFF.

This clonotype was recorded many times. CDR3 sequence (DNA): TGTGCCAGCAGTTACTCGGATAAGGACACCGGGGAGCTGTTTTTT. Protein: CASSYSDKDTGELFF. The rearrangement links TRBV6-2 or TRBV6-3 to TRBJ2-2, with D uncertain. CDR1 and CDR2 (germline): MNHEY, SVGEGT. V was trimmed by 0 bases and J by 3 bases, leaving 8 bases between them. The CDR3 covers 15 residues.

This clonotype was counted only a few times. The CDR3: CASSLSGLAGRRRFNEQFF. DNA for the CDR3: TGTGCCAGCAGCTTGTCTGGCCTAGCGGGACGACGGCGTTTCAATGAGCAGTTCTTC. The chain combines TRBV5-5 with TRBJ2-1, with 9 bases lining up with TRBD2. The CDR3 is 19 amino acids. With V trimmed by 1 base and J by 6 bases, 17 bases remained unmatched. CDR1 is SGHKS and CDR2 is YYEKEE in the germline V gene (reference sequence).

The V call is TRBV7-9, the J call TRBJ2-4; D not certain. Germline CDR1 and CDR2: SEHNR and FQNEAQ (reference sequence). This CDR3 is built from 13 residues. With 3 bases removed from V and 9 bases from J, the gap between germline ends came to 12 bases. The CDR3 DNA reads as TGTGCCAGCAGCTTGGAGACCCTAGGCATTCAGTACTTC. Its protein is CASSLETLGIQYF.